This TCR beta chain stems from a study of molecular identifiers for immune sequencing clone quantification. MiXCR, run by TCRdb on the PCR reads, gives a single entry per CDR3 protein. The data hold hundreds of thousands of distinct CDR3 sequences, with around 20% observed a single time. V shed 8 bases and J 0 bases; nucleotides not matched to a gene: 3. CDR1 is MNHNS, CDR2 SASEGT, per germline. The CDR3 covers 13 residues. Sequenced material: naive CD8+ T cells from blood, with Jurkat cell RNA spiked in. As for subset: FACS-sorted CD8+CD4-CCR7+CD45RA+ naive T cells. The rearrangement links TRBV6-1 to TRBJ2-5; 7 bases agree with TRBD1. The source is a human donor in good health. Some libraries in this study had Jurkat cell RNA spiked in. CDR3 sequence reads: CASRDSHQETQYF. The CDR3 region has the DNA TGTGCCAGCCGGGACAGCCACCAAGAGACCCAGTACTTC.